The clone carrying this T cell receptor (beta chain) turned up a few times. What it binds is unknown. Newly diagnosed, the hyperthyroidism patients had under 2 months' duration and were aged 18 to 65. The data are from a study of Graves' ophthalmopathy and Graves' hyperthyroidism. Looking at the study overall: Hyperthyroidism counted as stable given no ophthalmopathy within 18 months of follow-up.

Broader study findings: Most expanded thyroid clonotypes above 0.001 frequency also appeared in blood.

Amplification from RNA transcripts yielded the TCR beta CDR3 regions. The first-round RT-PCR employed HTBI primers together with the Qiagen OneStep RT-PCR kit. A multiplex PCR was then performed as the second round. Each CDR3 protein is one row after TCRdb ran MiXCR on the multiplex PCR reads. The sample holds 500,000 to 600,000 distinct CDR3 sequences, about 40% seen once. Germline-derived CDR1 and CDR2 are LGHDT and YNNKEL (reference sequence). V lost 5 bases and J 0 bases, leaving 16 bases between the germline ends. This CDR3 contains 16 residues. Source material: peripheral blood or thyroid tissue (not recorded which). The clonotype comes from an adult man with Graves' hyperthyroidism. V and J are TRBV3-1 and TRBJ1-2, with D maybe TRBD1 (6 bases). The CDR3 is CASSEGPGTTNYGYTF. CDR3 coding DNA: TGTGCCAGCAGCGAAGGCCCCGGGACAACTAACTATGGCTACACCTTC.